This T cell receptor beta chain was recovered during a study of blood T cell repertoires in COVID-19. Study-level background: COVID-19 samples, acute and convalescent, were from the United States, Italy and Spain. Sample material is recorded as cDNA or gDNA derived from T cells, B-cell-depleted T cells, or PBMCs.

In the authors' workflow: The authors estimated nucleated cell counts from reference gene primer amplification. Generated by immunoSEQ multiplex PCR, the TCRdb table keeps only in-frame clones and is missing some. That table supplies the V and J calls and clone size; D and trimming were determined from the DNA. The profile covers fewer than 150,000 clones, with under 85% appearing a single time and roughly 8.3% taken by the ten largest. This clone has a handful of counts. Trimming took 1 base from V and 1 from J, leaving 4 bases between them. From germline, CDR1 is SGHDN and CDR2 FVKESK. There are 13 residues in the CDR3.

Sequenced sample: peripheral blood. The V and J genes are TRBV14 and TRBJ1-2, with D uncertain. The TCR originated in a woman aged 80 or over in a cohort sampled during active or convalescent COVID-19. Written as DNA, the CDR3 is TGTGCCAGCAGCCAAGGCTATAACTATGGCTACACCTTC. The encoded protein is CASSQGYNYGYTF.